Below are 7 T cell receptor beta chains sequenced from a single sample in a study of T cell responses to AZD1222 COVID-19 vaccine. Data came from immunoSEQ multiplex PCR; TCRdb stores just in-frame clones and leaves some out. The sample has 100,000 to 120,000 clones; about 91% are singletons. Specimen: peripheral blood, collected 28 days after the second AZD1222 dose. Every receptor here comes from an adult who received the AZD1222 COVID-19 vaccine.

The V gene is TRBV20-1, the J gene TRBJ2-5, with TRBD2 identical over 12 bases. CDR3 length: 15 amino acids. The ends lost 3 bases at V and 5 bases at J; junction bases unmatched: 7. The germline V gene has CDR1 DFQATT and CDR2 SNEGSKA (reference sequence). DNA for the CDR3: TGCAGTGCTAGTGGAGCTAGCGGGGGGGCGGAGACCCAGTACTTC. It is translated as CSASGASGGAETQYF.

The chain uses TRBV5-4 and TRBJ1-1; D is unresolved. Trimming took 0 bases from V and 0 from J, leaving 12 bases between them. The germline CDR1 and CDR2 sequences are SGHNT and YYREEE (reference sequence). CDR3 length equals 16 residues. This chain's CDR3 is CASSLDGSPLNTEAFF. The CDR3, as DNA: TGTGCCAGCAGCTTGGACGGCAGCCCTTTGAACACTGAAGCTTTCTTT.

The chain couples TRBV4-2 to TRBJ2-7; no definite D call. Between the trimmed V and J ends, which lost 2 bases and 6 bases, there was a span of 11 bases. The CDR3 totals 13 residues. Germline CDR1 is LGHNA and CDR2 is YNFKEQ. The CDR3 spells CASSQRELGEQYF. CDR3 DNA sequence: TGTGCCAGCAGCCAACGAGAGCTCGGCGAGCAGTACTTC.

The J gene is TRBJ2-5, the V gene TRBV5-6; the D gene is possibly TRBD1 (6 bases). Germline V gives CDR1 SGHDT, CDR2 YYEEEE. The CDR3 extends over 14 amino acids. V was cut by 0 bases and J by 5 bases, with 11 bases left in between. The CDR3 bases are TGTGCCAGCAGCTTGGCCCAGGGGTGGGAGACCCAGTACTTC. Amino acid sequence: CASSLAQGWETQYF.

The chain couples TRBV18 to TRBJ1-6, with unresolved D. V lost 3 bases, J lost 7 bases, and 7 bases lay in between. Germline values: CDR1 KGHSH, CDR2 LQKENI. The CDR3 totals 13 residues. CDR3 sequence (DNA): TGTGCCAGCTCACCTAACATCAATTCACCCCTCCACTTT. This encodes CASSPNINSPLHF.

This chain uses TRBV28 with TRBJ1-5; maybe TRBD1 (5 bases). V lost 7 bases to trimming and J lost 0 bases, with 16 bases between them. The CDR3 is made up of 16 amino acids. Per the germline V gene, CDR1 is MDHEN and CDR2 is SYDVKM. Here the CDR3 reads CASKKGRGYSNQPQHF. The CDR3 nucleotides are TGTGCCAGCAAAAAGGGGAGGGGCTATAGCAATCAGCCCCAGCATTTT. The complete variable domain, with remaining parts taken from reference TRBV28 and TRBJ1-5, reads DVKVTQSSRYLVKRTGEKVFLECVQDMDHENMFWYRQDPGLGLRLIYFSYDVKMKEKGDIPEGYSVSREKKERFSLILESASTNQTSMYLCASKKGRGYSNQPQHFGDGTRLSIL.

This CDR3 reads CASSEMASTDTQYF. The CDR3 DNA follows: TGTGCCAGCAGTGAAATGGCCAGCACAGATACGCAGTATTTT. The chain is built from TRBV25-1 and TRBJ2-3; D is unresolved. The ends were cut back, 2 bases at V and 0 bases at J, with 6 bases in the middle. The CDR3 is 14 amino acids. The germline V gene has CDR1 MGHDK and CDR2 SYGVNS.